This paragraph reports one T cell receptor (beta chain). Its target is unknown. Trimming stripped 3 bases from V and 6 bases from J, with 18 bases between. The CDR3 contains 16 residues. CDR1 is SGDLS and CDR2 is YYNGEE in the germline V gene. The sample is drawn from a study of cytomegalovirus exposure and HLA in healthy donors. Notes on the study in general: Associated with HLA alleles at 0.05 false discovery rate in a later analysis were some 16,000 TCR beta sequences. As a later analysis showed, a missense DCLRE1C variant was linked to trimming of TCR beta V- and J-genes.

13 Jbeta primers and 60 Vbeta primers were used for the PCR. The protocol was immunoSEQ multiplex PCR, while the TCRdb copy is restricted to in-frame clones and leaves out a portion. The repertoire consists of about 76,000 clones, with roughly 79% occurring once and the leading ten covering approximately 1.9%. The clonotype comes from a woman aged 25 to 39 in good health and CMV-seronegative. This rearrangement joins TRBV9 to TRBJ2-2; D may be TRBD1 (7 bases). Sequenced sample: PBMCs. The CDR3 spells CASSERTGGKAGELFF. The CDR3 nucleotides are TGTGCCAGCAGCGAACGGACAGGAGGGAAGGCCGGGGAGCTGTTTTTT.